This T cell receptor beta chain was sequenced in a study of blood T cell repertoires in COVID-19. Study-level information: The analysed material was cDNA or gDNA that came from T cells, B-cell-depleted T cells, or PBMCs.

V lost 3 bases and J 4 bases, leaving 15 bases between the germline ends. The germline CDR1 and CDR2 sequences are KGHDR and SFDVKD. The CDR3 runs to 15 residues. Clones were read by immunoSEQ multiplex PCR, and TCRdb kept only the in-frame ones, dropping some. Of around 230,000 clones listed, around four fifths are singletons. The sequence was collected from a woman between 65 and 79 years old with active or convalescent COVID-19. This chain connects TRBV24-1 to TRBJ2-7, with D tentatively TRBD1 (6 bases). The sequenced sample was peripheral blood. The CDR3 is CATSDRTPRGYEQYF. CDR3 coding DNA: TGTGCCACCAGTGATCGGACCCCGAGGGGGTACGAGCAGTACTTC.